Presented here are 29 T cell receptor beta chains from one specimen sequenced in a study of spatial heterogeneity in lung cancer. Time point specified: sample taken at primary tumor resection. Unsorted whole RNA of tumor, nontumor lung or frozen PBMC was sequenced. TCRdb processed the 5' RACE reads anew with MiXCR; each CDR3 protein has one entry. The sample includes some 15,000 distinct CDR3 sequences, less than 14% of them seen just once. The specimen was PBMCs, collected at surgery. These receptors came from a female donor with early-stage non-small cell lung cancer.

This clonotype showed up many times. The chain has TRBV6-6 and TRBJ2-3, with 8 bases fitting TRBD2. The CDR3 is made up of 15 amino acids. V gave up 7 bases and J gave up 0 bases; unmatched junction bases: 6. Germline V gives CDR1 MNHNY, CDR2 SVGAGI (reference sequence). The CDR3 nucleotides are TGTGCCAGCAAAGTCAAGCGGGGGAGCACAGATACGCAGTATTTT. It codes for CASKVKRGSTDTQYF.

The table lists this clonotype with many counts. DNA for the CDR3: TGTGCCAGCAGCTCCGGGACAGGATGGAGCTATGGCTACACCTTC. The encoded protein is CASSSGTGWSYGYTF. The chain combines TRBV7-9 with TRBJ1-2; 8 bases map to TRBD1. Losses at the gene ends were 4 bases for V and 4 bases for J; bases not matched to a gene: 8. Germline V gives CDR1 SEHNR, CDR2 FQNEAQ (reference sequence). This CDR3 is built from 15 residues. The complete variable domain, with remaining parts taken from reference TRBV7-9 and TRBJ1-2, reads DTGVSQNPRHKITKRGQNVTFRCDPISEHNRLYWYRQTLGQGPEFLTYFQNEAQLEKSRLLSDRFSAERPKGSFSTLEIQRTEQGDSAMYLCASSSGTGWSYGYTFGSGTRLTVV.

This clonotype was recorded at least ten times. At one of its ends the junction is not consistent with the germline gene, which may arise from a read error. V is TRBV7-8 and J is TRBJ1-1; 8 nucleotides agree with TRBD1. The germline gives CDR1 SGHVS, CDR2 FQNEAQ. This CDR3 spans 16 amino acids. In DNA form, the CDR3 reads TGTGCCAGCAGCTTAGCGGTAAACAGGGGGAACACTGAAGTTTTCTTT. This translates into CASSLAVNRGNTEVFF.

Many counts were recorded for this clonotype. The chain couples TRBV27 to TRBJ2-1; no clear D gene. The CDR3 totals 15 residues. Trimming took off 5 bases at V and 1 base at J, with 12 bases between the two ends. The germline V gene encodes CDR1 MNHEY and CDR2 SMNVEV (reference sequence). The CDR3 coding sequence is TGTGCCAGCAGTCCCGCCCTGGGGTCCTACAATGAGCAGTTCTTC. It specifies CASSPALGSYNEQFF.

This clonotype appeared many times. This chain uses TRBV28 with TRBJ1-2; no firm D call. Germline V gene sequence: CDR1 MDHEN, CDR2 SYDVKM. This CDR3 is built from 13 residues. V lost 3 bases and J lost 8, with 13 bases in between. The CDR3 protein is CASSLAPVGGYTF. The CDR3 DNA reads TGTGCCAGCAGTTTGGCGCCAGTTGGGGGCTACACCTTC.

This clonotype showed up many times. V is TRBV7-3 and J is TRBJ2-3; 13 nucleotides match TRBD2. V gave up 4 bases and J gave up 6 bases; unmatched junction bases: 4. This CDR3 has 15 amino acids. Germline V lookup: CDR1 SGHTA, CDR2 FQGTGA. This CDR3 reads CASSSGLAGTDTQYF. CDR3 coding DNA: TGTGCCAGCAGCTCGGGACTAGCGGGGACGGATACGCAGTATTTT. Full variable domain (rest looked up from reference TRBV7-3 and TRBJ2-3): GAGVSQTPSNKVTEKGKYVELRCDPISGHTALYWYRQSLGQGPEFLIYFQGTGAADDSGLPNDRFFAVRPEGSVSTLKIQRTERGDSAVYLCASSSGLAGTDTQYFGPGTRLTVL.

This clonotype was found a few times. The CDR3, as DNA: TGTGCCAGCAGCTTTCGGGGCAGCAATCAGCCCCAGCATTTT. Amino acids: CASSFRGSNQPQHF. This chain links TRBV7-9 with TRBJ1-5, with D perhaps matching TRBD1 (5 bases). Germline loops: CDR1 SEHNR, CDR2 FQNEAQ (reference sequence). The V and J ends lost 3 bases and 1 base respectively, with 7 bases between them. This CDR3 region has 14 residues.

A word on this clonotype: The junction shows a germline mismatch at one end, possibly a read error. The rearrangement links TRBV6-1 to TRBJ1-5, with 7 bases lining up with TRBD1. CDR1 is MNHNS and CDR2 is SASEGT in the germline V gene. This CDR3 has 15 residues. In nucleotides, the CDR3 is TGTGCCAGCAATGAAGCGGGACAGCGCTATCAGCCCCAGCATTTT. This translates into CASNEAGQRYQPQHF.

With respect to this clonotype: One junction end disagrees with the germline gene, perhaps due to a read error. The chain is built from TRBV5-5 and TRBJ1-1, with D possibly TRBD1 on 5 matching bases. The germline V gene has CDR1 SGHKS and CDR2 YYEKEE (reference sequence). The CDR3 length is 15 residues. The CDR3 nucleotides are TGTGCCAGCAGATTGGGACGGCAGCCGAACACTGAAGCTTTCTTT. As protein: CASRLGRQPNTEAFF.

This clonotype occurred a few times. The V gene is TRBV12-3 or TRBV12-4, the J gene TRBJ1-2; 7 bases fit TRBD1. The CDR3 consists of 15 residues. V shed 2 bases and J 4 bases; nucleotides not matched to a gene: 7. CDR3 nucleotides: TGTGCCAGCAGTTTAAGTGGGACAGCTTCCTATGGCTACACCTTC. It codes for CASSLSGTASYGYTF.

In this sample, this clonotype turned up many times. The chain carries TRBV6-5 and TRBJ2-2; the match to TRBD1 covers 8 bases. Germline V gene sequence: CDR1 MNHEY, CDR2 SVGAGI. The V gene end was trimmed by 5 bases and the J gene end by 0 bases; junction bases not matched to a gene: 5. The CDR3 consists of 16 residues. The CDR3 DNA follows: TGTGCCAGCAGTCTTGGACAGGGTACGAACACCGGGGAGCTGTTTTTT. Translating gives CASSLGQGTNTGELFF.

V usage is TRBV5-1 and J usage is TRBJ1-5; 7 nucleotides align to TRBD1. J lost 6 bases, V lost 0 bases, and 6 bases had no gene match. This CDR3 is built from 15 residues. Germline V CDR1 and CDR2: SGHRS, YFSETQ. In DNA, the CDR3 is TGCGCCAGCAGCTTGGGACAGGGAGCGAGTCAGCCCCAGCATTTT. Translated, it gives CASSLGQGASQPQHF.

This clonotype was seen ten or more times. The chain couples TRBV10-3 to TRBJ2-1; 7 nucleotides agree with TRBD1. Per germline, CDR1 ENHRY and CDR2 SYGVKD. The CDR3 length is 17 residues. V lost 0 bases and J lost 4; bases outside the gene matches: 9. The CDR3 protein is CAISESKGDRRYNEQFF. The CDR3 bases are TGTGCCATCAGTGAGTCGAAGGGGGACAGAAGGTACAATGAGCAGTTCTTC.

There are many counts of this clonotype. The chain uses TRBV19 and TRBJ1-6, with D hard to call. Between the trimmed V and J ends, which lost 3 bases and 8 bases, there was a span of 8 bases. Germline V lookup: CDR1 LNHDA, CDR2 SQIVND (reference sequence). The CDR3 is made up of 13 amino acids. The CDR3 nucleotides read TGTGCCAGTAGTATGAAAAGGGATTCACCCCTCCACTTT. As protein: CASSMKRDSPLHF. Full variable domain (rest looked up from reference TRBV19 and TRBJ1-6): DGGITQSPKYLFRKEGQNVTLSCEQNLNHDAMYWYRQDPGQGLRLIYYSQIVNDFQKGDIAEGYSVSREKKESFPLTVTSAQKNPTAFYLCASSMKRDSPLHFGNGTRLTVT.

There are many counts of this clonotype. The chain joins TRBV18 to TRBJ2-1; tentatively, D is TRBD2 (6 bases). Germline values: CDR1 KGHSH, CDR2 LQKENI. Trimming removed 2 bases from V and 5 bases from J, with 10 bases in between. There are 14 residues in the CDR3. The CDR3 spells CASSPGTPHNEQFF. The CDR3 nucleotides are TGTGCCAGCTCACCAGGGACTCCTCACAATGAGCAGTTCTTC. Full variable domain (outside the CDR3, taken from reference TRBV18 and TRBJ2-1): NAGVMQNPRHLVRRRGQEARLRCSPMKGHSHVYWYRQLPEEGLKFMVYLQKENIIDESGMPKERFSAEFPKEGPSILRIQQVVRGDSAAYFCASSPGTPHNEQFFGPGTRLTVL.

This clonotype was counted between two and nine times. This chain connects TRBV29-1 to TRBJ1-6; no clear D gene. This CDR3 region has 13 residues. Germline V CDR1 and CDR2: SQVTM, ANQGSEA. V shed 5 bases and J shed 6 bases, with 11 bases lying between them. CDR3 loop: CSVRAASNSPLHF. The CDR3 nucleotides are TGCAGCGTTCGTGCGGCCTCTAATTCACCCCTCCACTTT.

This clonotype has ten or more counts. The genes are TRBV20-1 and TRBJ2-5, with 8 nucleotides matching TRBD2. This CDR3 region has 15 residues. With V trimmed by 3 bases and J by 3 bases, 9 bases remained unmatched. Germline V CDR1 and CDR2: DFQATT, SNEGSKA (reference sequence). The CDR3 DNA reads TGCAGTGCTAGGAGAGCGGGGGATCAAAAAGAGACCCAGTACTTC. As protein: CSARRAGDQKETQYF.

This clonotype was picked up many times. V and J are TRBV5-1 and TRBJ2-7, with a tentative D call TRBD1 (6 bases). Trimming removed 0 bases at V and 5 bases at J, with 15 bases between. Germline V gives CDR1 SGHRS, CDR2 YFSETQ. The CDR3 runs to 15 residues. CDR3 DNA sequence: TGCGCCAGCAGCTTGGGTGCACAGGGCATAAACGAGCAGTACTTC. Protein product: CASSLGAQGINEQYF.

This clonotype was counted ten times or more. The chain recombines TRBV7-8 with TRBJ2-2; the D is unclear. Trimming pared 5 bases from V and 2 bases from J, leaving 9 bases between. Germline V gene lookup returns CDR1 SGHVS and CDR2 FQNEAQ. This CDR3 is 14 amino acids long. The CDR3 DNA sequence: TGTGCCAGCAGCCCAGACACCAACACCGGGGAGCTGTTTTTT. Amino acids: CASSPDTNTGELFF.

This clonotype was seen many times. CDR3 nucleotides: TGTGCCAGCAGTTCTGGACTAGCGGGGGGTTTGAACATTCAGTACTTC. Translated, it gives CASSSGLAGGLNIQYF. This chain uses TRBV6-6 with TRBJ2-4, with 14 bases that match TRBD2. Germline V gives CDR1 MNHNY, CDR2 SVGAGI (reference sequence). CDR3 length equals 16 residues. J gave up 7 bases and V 4 bases, and 6 bases lay outside the gene matches.

There are a few counts of this clonotype. The chain recombines TRBV27 with TRBJ2-3; no clear D gene. Trimming pared 2 bases from V and 3 bases from J, leaving 12 bases between. The CDR3 contains 15 residues. Germline V gives CDR1 MNHEY, CDR2 SMNVEV (reference sequence). This CDR3 reads CASSLNAGITDTQYF. DNA of the CDR3: TGTGCCAGCAGTTTAAATGCAGGTATAACAGATACGCAGTATTTT.

The CDR3 here is CASSLGGNSPLHF. In nucleotides, the CDR3 is TGCGCCAGCAGTCTGGGGGGGAACTCACCCCTCCACTTT. This chain uses TRBV10-1 with TRBJ1-6; D may be TRBD1 (5 bases). In germline, CDR1 is WNHNN, CDR2 SYGVQD (reference sequence). V lost 5 bases and J lost 10, with 12 bases in between. The CDR3 consists of 13 residues.

In its sample, this clonotype was seen many times. The chain has TRBV7-9 and TRBJ2-3, with a weak D call TRBD2 (7 bases). Germline lookup yields CDR1 SEHNR and CDR2 FQNEAQ (reference sequence). CDR3 length equals 15 residues. Trimming cost V 5 bases and J 5 bases, with 17 bases left between them. CDR3 DNA sequence: TGTGCCAGCAGCCAGGGGAGGGTTACGAGAGATACGCAGTATTTT. This sequence encodes CASSQGRVTRDTQYF.

The chain carries TRBV24-1 and TRBJ2-3; the D is unclear. Trimming pared 3 bases from V and 6 bases from J, leaving 9 bases between. The CDR3 has 13 residues. Germline CDR1 reads KGHDR; CDR2 reads SFDVKD. CDR3 residues: CATSDPPSDTQYF. Written as DNA, the CDR3 is TGTGCCACCAGTGATCCCCCGAGTGATACGCAGTATTTT.

This clonotype was counted many times. This chain connects TRBV20-1 to TRBJ2-7; D may be TRBD2 (6 bases). The germline V gene has CDR1 DFQATT and CDR2 SNEGSKA (reference sequence). The V and J ends lost 6 bases and 5 bases respectively, with 11 bases between them. The length of the CDR3 is 11 residues. For the CDR3, the DNA is TGCAGTGCCGTTGGAGGGAACGAGCAGTACTTC. The encoded protein is CSAVGGNEQYF.

This clonotype has more than one count but fewer than ten. The chain recombines TRBV2 with TRBJ2-5; TRBD1 matches at 8 bases. CDR1 is SNHLY and CDR2 is FYNNEI in the germline V gene. The CDR3 is made up of 13 amino acids. Trimming at V came to 5 bases and at J to 3 bases, leaving 2 bases not matched to a gene. CDR3 DNA: TGTGCCAGCAGTCCGACAGGGGAAGAGACCCAGTACTTC. This translates into CASSPTGEETQYF.

Turning to this clonotype: One end of the junction varies from germline; a read error may be responsible. The chain links TRBV11-2 to TRBJ1-2; the match to TRBD1 covers 10 bases. The CDR3 is 14 residues long. CDR1 SGHAT and CDR2 FQNNGV come from the germline V gene. In DNA, the CDR3 is TGTGCCAGCAGCTTCACCGGGACAGGGGAAAGCTACGCCTTC. It translates to CASSFTGTGESYAF.

This clonotype was seen at least ten times. The J gene is TRBJ2-7, the V gene TRBV6-6; D gene uncertain. The V end was cut by 2 bases, the J end by 1 base, with 9 bases between. Germline CDR1 MNHNY, CDR2 SVGAGI (reference sequence). The CDR3 sequence is 14 residues long. CDR3: CASSYIPDSYEQYF. The CDR3 region has the DNA TGTGCCAGCAGTTACATTCCGGATTCCTACGAGCAGTACTTC.

This clonotype was observed a few times. At one end the junction does not follow the germline gene, possibly because of a read error. This chain connects TRBV6-6 to TRBJ2-7; 8 bases agree with TRBD1. The germline CDR1 and CDR2 sequences are MNHNY and SVGAGI (reference sequence). CDR3 length equals 12 residues. CDR3 sequence reads: CASSYPRQGLSF. As DNA, the CDR3 is TGTGCCAGCAGTTACCCTAGACAGGGGTTAAGTTTC.